The 18 T cell receptor beta chains reported below all come from one sample, sequenced in a study of blood T cell repertoires in COVID-19. The table came from immunoSEQ multiplex PCR; TCRdb's copy has only in-frame clones and leaves some out. This sample has roughly 170,000 clones; more than 80% occur once, and the top ten carry under 8.5%. Sequences were obtained from peripheral blood. The receptors stem from a human donor in a cohort sampled during active COVID-19.

The chain combines TRBV5-4 with TRBJ1-2, with D possibly being TRBD1 (6 bases). This CDR3 region has 15 residues. Germline CDR1 SGHNT, CDR2 YYREEE (reference sequence). Trimming removed 3 bases at V and 3 bases at J, with 15 bases between. CDR3 sequence reads: CASSSRTDLYYGYTF. CDR3 bases: TGTGCCAGCAGCTCCCGGACAGATCTCTACTATGGCTACACCTTC.

The chain recombines TRBV12-5 with TRBJ2-4; D is possibly TRBD2 (6 bases). Germline-derived CDR1 and CDR2 are LGHNT and FRNRAP. The CDR3 covers 18 residues. V was cut by 5 bases and J by 0 bases, with 20 bases left in between. The CDR3 region is CASGPSRAWGLAKNIQYF. The CDR3 DNA is TGTGCTAGTGGTCCGTCCAGGGCGTGGGGACTAGCCAAAAACATTCAGTACTTC.

The chain joins TRBV6-5 to TRBJ1-2; D gene uncertain. In germline, CDR1 is MNHEY, CDR2 SVGAGI. The V end was cut by 0 bases, the J end by 7 bases, with 12 bases between. CDR3 length: 14 residues. CDR3 DNA: TGTGCCAGCAGTTACTCCGCCCTCGATAGTGGCTACACCTTC. Its translation: CASSYSALDSGYTF.

CDR3 sequence (DNA): TGTGCCACAAGACAGGGGAAGAACACTGAAGCTTTCTTT. Its translation is CATRQGKNTEAFF. V usage is TRBV5-5 and J usage is TRBJ1-1, with 8 bases identical to TRBD1. The CDR3 consists of 13 residues. J was trimmed by 1 base and V by 9 bases; bases with no gene match: 5. Per germline, CDR1 SGHKS and CDR2 YYEKEE (reference sequence).

V usage is TRBV5-5 and J usage is TRBJ1-5; maybe TRBD1 (6 bases). The germline V and J ends were trimmed by 0 bases and 5 bases, with 15 bases remaining between them. Germline CDR1 SGHKS, CDR2 YYEKEE (reference sequence). The CDR3 is 16 residues long. In DNA form, the CDR3 reads TGTGCCAGCAGCTTGGGGCCGGGACACAAGGATCAGCCCCAGCATTTT. Protein sequence: CASSLGPGHKDQPQHF.

V usage is TRBV18 and J usage is TRBJ1-3; D is unclear. There are 16 residues in the CDR3. Germline CDR1 KGHSH, CDR2 LQKENI. Trimming removed 3 bases at V and 0 bases at J, with 12 bases between. For the CDR3, the DNA is TGTGCCAGCTCACCTCTCCAGGCATTCTCTGGAAACACCATATATTTT. Its protein is CASSPLQAFSGNTIYF.

This chain connects TRBV5-1 to TRBJ1-6, with D unclear. Trimming cost V 1 base and J 5 bases, with 7 bases left between them. Per the germline V gene, CDR1 is SGHRS and CDR2 is YFSETQ. The length of the CDR3 is 14 residues. CDR3 loop: CASSLRPDNSPLHF. CDR3 in DNA: TGCGCCAGCAGCTTGCGCCCGGATAATTCACCCCTCCACTTT.

This clone was seen just once. The rearrangement uses TRBV10-2 and TRBJ1-2; 7 positions match TRBD1. The CDR3 is 14 amino acids. The V gene end was trimmed by 2 bases and the J gene end by 5 bases; junction bases not matched to a gene: 5. Germline values: CDR1 WSHSY, CDR2 SAAADI. The CDR3 is CASSELGTEYGYTF. Here the CDR3 DNA reads TGCGCCAGCAGTGAGCTGGGGACAGAGTATGGCTACACCTTC.

The V and J genes are TRBV7-2 and TRBJ1-2; 9 bases are shared with TRBD1. The CDR3 totals 16 residues. V trimming: 4 bases; J trimming: 7 bases; junction bases outside the gene matches: 13. CDR1 and CDR2 from the germline V gene are SGHTA and FQGNSA. Here the CDR3 DNA reads TGTGCCAGCAGCTATAGTGGCGACAGGGGGTTGAGTGGCTACACCTTC. Its protein is CASSYSGDRGLSGYTF.

This chain connects TRBV5-6 to TRBJ2-5, with 7 positions matching TRBD1. This CDR3 comprises 16 residues. The V segment lost 4 bases and the J segment 1 base; nucleotides outside the gene matches: 10. Germline V gene data show CDR1 as SGHDT and CDR2 as YYEEEE. DNA for the CDR3: TGTGCCAGCAGCGACCCCCTACAGGGGAGCCAAGAGACCCAGTACTTC. It is translated as CASSDPLQGSQETQYF.

V is TRBV15 and J is TRBJ1-6; a possible D gene is TRBD1 (6 bases). V was pared by 0 bases and J by 10 bases, with 22 bases between. Per the germline V gene, CDR1 is LNHNV and CDR2 is YYDKDF (reference sequence). CDR3 length: 18 amino acids. The CDR3 sequence is CATSRDREIRGGLSPLHF. The CDR3 nucleotides read TGTGCCACCAGCAGAGATCGAGAGATTAGGGGGGGTTTATCACCCCTCCACTTT.

The CDR3 here is CASSTDRDYGYTF. CDR3 DNA: TGTGCCAGCAGTACTGACAGGGACTATGGCTACACCTTC. The chain joins TRBV12-3 or TRBV12-4 to TRBJ1-2; 7 bases align to TRBD1. The CDR3 runs to 13 residues. After removal of 5 bases from V and 3 bases from J, the junction contained 3 bases not matched to a gene.

V is TRBV25-1 and J is TRBJ2-7, with TRBD1 matching 10 bases. The CDR3 consists of 15 residues. Germline trimming cut 1 base from V and 2 bases from J; bases unmatched to any gene: 2. CDR1 and CDR2 (germline): MGHDK, SYGVNS. This chain's CDR3 is CASSEWDRGTYEQYF. For the CDR3, the DNA is TGTGCCAGCAGTGAATGGGACAGGGGCACCTACGAGCAGTACTTC.

V usage is TRBV4-2 and J usage is TRBJ2-7; 9 positions match TRBD2. This CDR3 spans 15 amino acids. Per germline, CDR1 LGHNA and CDR2 YNFKEQ. Losses at the gene ends were 0 bases for V and 6 bases for J; bases not matched to a gene: 6. The CDR3 bases are TGTGCCAGCAGCCAAGATCAGCGGGGGGAGGGCGAGCAGTACTTC. Its translation is CASSQDQRGEGEQYF.

This clone was seen once. The chain links TRBV6-1 to TRBJ1-5; D is possibly TRBD1 (5 bases). The CDR3 contains 16 residues. The germline V and J ends were trimmed by 2 bases and 3 bases, with 14 bases remaining between them. Germline CDR1 is MNHNS and CDR2 is SASEGT. CDR3: CASSEPAGRNNQPQHF. CDR3 nucleotides: TGTGCCAGCAGTGAACCTGCAGGGAGGAACAATCAGCCCCAGCATTTT.

V gene TRBV2 combines with J gene TRBJ1-1; perhaps TRBD1 as D (6 bases). V was trimmed by 5 bases and J by 8 bases, leaving 27 bases between them. This CDR3 spans 17 amino acids. Per germline, CDR1 SNHLY and CDR2 FYNNEI. The CDR3 sequence is CASSYNRQVLDRGEAFF. As DNA, the CDR3 is TGTGCCAGCAGTTACAACCGACAGGTCTTGGATAGGGGCGAAGCTTTCTTT.

The chain is built from TRBV6-5 and TRBJ1-5; perhaps TRBD1 as D (5 bases). Trimming took off 6 bases at V and 2 bases at J, with 11 bases between the two ends. The V gene's germline CDR1 is MNHEY and CDR2 SVGAGI. The CDR3 extends over 14 amino acids. The CDR3: CASSHRRGNQPQHF. As DNA, the CDR3 is TGTGCCAGCAGCCACAGGAGGGGCAATCAGCCCCAGCATTTT.

This clone appeared once. This chain uses TRBV4-1 with TRBJ2-1; D gene uncertain. V lost 4 bases and J lost 7, with 17 bases in between. Germline V gene sequence: CDR1 MGHRA, CDR2 YSYEKL. This CDR3 comprises 15 residues. As DNA, the CDR3 is TGCGCCAGCAGCCCATATCTACGTCCGTTAAATGAGCAGTTCTTC. It codes for CASSPYLRPLNEQFF.